These 9 T cell receptor beta chains originate from one sample sequenced in a study of T cells in Graves' hyperthyroidism and ophthalmopathy. TCR beta CDR3 regions were amplified from RNA transcripts. First-round RT-PCR targeting the TCR CDR3 was performed with the HTBI primer set. Each CDR3 protein is one row after TCRdb ran MiXCR on the multiplex PCR reads. This sample has some 270,000 distinct CDR3 sequences, with approximately 25% found just once. Sequenced input: blood. The receptor source for this set is a woman in her 40s with Graves' ophthalmopathy.

This rearrangement joins TRBV20-1 to TRBJ2-7, with 8 bases identical to TRBD1. The CDR3 runs to 14 residues. V shed 0 bases, J shed 3 bases, and the junction held 4 bases outside the gene matches. CDR1 DFQATT and CDR2 SNEGSKA come from the germline V gene (reference sequence). CDR3: CSARDQDRDYEQYF. The CDR3 DNA is TGCAGTGCTAGAGATCAGGACAGGGACTACGAGCAGTACTTC.

CDR3 in amino acids: CASSQQDTGELFF. The CDR3 nucleotides are TGTGCCAGCAGCCAGCAGGACACCGGGGAGCTGTTTTTT. J is TRBJ2-2 and V is TRBV4-2; no definite D call. The CDR3 sequence is 13 residues long. V was trimmed by 3 bases and J by 3 bases, leaving 5 bases between them. CDR1 LGHNA and CDR2 YNFKEQ come from the germline V gene.

This clonotype was recorded many times. This chain uses TRBV13 with TRBJ2-5; D is undetermined. The CDR3 sequence is 15 residues long. Germline V gene data show CDR1 as PRHDT and CDR2 as FYEKMQ (reference sequence). V lost 1 base to trimming and J lost 5 bases, with 14 bases between them. The CDR3 DNA follows: TGTGCCAGCAGCTTAGCCTTTGGACCCGGGGAGACCCAGTACTTC. Translated, it gives CASSLAFGPGETQYF. Using reference TRBV13 and TRBJ2-5 for the parts outside the CDR3, the full variable domain is AAGVIQSPRHLIKEKRETATLKCYPIPRHDTVYWYQQGPGQDPQFLISFYEKMQSDKGSIPDRFSAQQFSDYHSELNMSSLELGDSALYFCASSLAFGPGETQYFGPGTRLLVL.

Turning to this clonotype: Its ends do not fully match the called genes, so a read error is possible. This chain connects TRBV27 to TRBJ1-1, with D maybe TRBD1 (5 bases). CDR1 is MNHEY, CDR2 SMNVEV, per germline (reference sequence). This CDR3 comprises 12 residues. CDR3 sequence (DNA): TGTGCCAGCATCGCGTATGGGGCTGAAGCTTCCTTT. Residues: CASIAYGAEASF.

The chain employs TRBV27 and TRBJ2-7; 12 nucleotides match TRBD1. This CDR3 is built from 15 residues. V gave up 3 bases and J gave up 7 bases; unmatched junction bases: 7. Looked up from germline, CDR1 is MNHEY and CDR2 is SMNVEV (reference sequence). The chain's CDR3 is CASSFRGQGAREQYF. The CDR3 nucleotides are TGTGCCAGCAGTTTTAGGGGACAGGGGGCGAGGGAGCAGTACTTC.

This clonotype was seen at least ten times. J is TRBJ1-2 and V is TRBV20-1; 9 bases fit TRBD1. The CDR3 covers 16 residues. Trimming removed 2 bases from V and 8 bases from J; junction bases left unmatched: 15. CDR1 and CDR2 from the germline V gene are DFQATT and SNEGSKA (reference sequence). The CDR3 nucleotides are TGCAGTGCTAGAACCGACAGGGGGAAAGTCTCCGAAGGCTACACCTTC. Translating gives CSARTDRGKVSEGYTF.

A few counts support this clonotype. This could be a read error, since a much larger clone is one nucleotide away. The chain combines TRBV28 with TRBJ2-7; the match to TRBD2 covers 13 bases. CDR1 and CDR2 from the germline V gene are MDHEN and SYDVKM. The CDR3 loop spans 15 amino acids. For the CDR3, the DNA is TGTGCCAGCAGCCCTGGACTAGCGGGAGAGTACGAGCGGTACTTC. It is translated as CASSPGLAGEYERYF.

This clonotype was picked up a small number of times. The CDR3 region has the DNA TGTGCCAGCAGCGTAGGGACTGACAAAGAGACCCAGTACTTC. Amino acid sequence: CASSVGTDKETQYF. The chain employs TRBV9 and TRBJ2-5; maybe TRBD2 (5 bases). The CDR3 has 14 residues. The V gene's germline CDR1 is SGDLS and CDR2 YYNGEE. The V and J ends lost 0 bases and 3 bases respectively, with 9 bases between them.

This chain links TRBV15 with TRBJ2-7, with D unclear. The germline gives CDR1 LNHNV, CDR2 YYDKDF (reference sequence). This CDR3 has 15 amino acids. The germline V and J ends were trimmed by 0 bases and 0 bases, with 9 bases remaining between them. This CDR3 is CATSRDATSSYEQYF. The CDR3 region has the DNA TGTGCCACCAGCAGAGATGCAACAAGCTCCTACGAGCAGTACTTC. Variable domain in full (rest from reference TRBV15 and TRBJ2-7): DAMVIQNPRYQVTQFGKPVTLSCSQTLNHNVMYWYQQKSSQAPKLLFHYYDKDFNNEADTPDNFQSRRPNTSFCFLDIRSPGLGDTAMYLCATSRDATSSYEQYFGPGTRLTVT.